These 29 T cell receptor beta chains share one sample of origin, sequenced in a study of shared clonotypes between healthy human individuals. Assay used: immunoSEQ multiplex PCR; TCRdb lists only in-frame clones, some missing. The table has millions of clones, 85% to 95% seen once. Sequencing input: naive CD4+ T cells sorted from blood. Indicated subset: CD45RA+ positively selected. The receptors here all came from a man aged 18 to 30 in good health.

The chain combines TRBV5-4 with TRBJ2-2; D possibly uses TRBD1 or TRBD2 (5 bases each). The CDR3 runs to 15 residues. The germline V and J ends were trimmed by 0 bases and 5 bases, with 11 bases remaining between them. Germline CDR1 SGHNT, CDR2 YYREEE (reference sequence). The CDR3 loop is CASSLGGATTGELFF. CDR3 bases: TGTGCCAGCAGCTTGGGAGGGGCAACGACCGGGGAGCTGTTTTTT.

The rearrangement links TRBV30 to TRBJ1-1; 11 positions agree with TRBD1. This CDR3 is 15 amino acids long. Germline CDR1 and CDR2: GTSNPN and SVGIG (reference sequence). With V trimmed by 4 bases and J by 3 bases, 7 bases remained unmatched. The DNA of the CDR3 is TGTGCCTGGAAAGGGACAGGGGGAAGGTACACTGAAGCTTTCTTT. Protein product: CAWKGTGGRYTEAFF. Full variable domain (outside the CDR3, taken from reference TRBV30 and TRBJ1-1): SQTIHQWPATLVQPVGSPLSLECTVEGTSNPNLYWYRQAAGRGLQLLFYSVGIGQISSEVPQNLSASRPQDRQFILSSKKLLLSDSGFYLCAWKGTGGRYTEAFFGQGTRLTVV.

The CDR3 nucleotides read TGTGCCATCATGGACAGTACCTTAAACATTCAGTACTTC. Translated, it gives CAIMDSTLNIQYF. V gene TRBV10-3 combines with J gene TRBJ2-4; TRBD1 might be the D (6 bases). Trimming shortened V by 7 bases and J by 6 bases, and 13 bases separated the two germline ends. Germline-derived CDR1 and CDR2 are ENHRY and SYGVKD. This CDR3 is built from 13 residues.

This chain links TRBV5-4 with TRBJ2-3; 11 bases align to TRBD1. The ends lost 3 bases at V and 5 bases at J; junction bases unmatched: 5. Germline V gene data show CDR1 as SGHNT and CDR2 as YYREEE (reference sequence). This CDR3 contains 15 residues. The DNA for the CDR3 is TGTGCCAGCAGCTCCGGGACAGGGGGAAGAGATACGCAGTATTTT. It encodes CASSSGTGGRDTQYF.

This rearrangement joins TRBV30 to TRBJ2-7; 13 nucleotides agree with TRBD2. The CDR3 runs to 15 residues. Germline V gives CDR1 GTSNPN, CDR2 SVGIG (reference sequence). Germline trimming cut 1 base from V and 3 bases from J; bases unmatched to any gene: 3. CDR3 nucleotides: TGTGCCTGGAGTGAAAGACTAGCGGGAGGCTACGAGCAGTACTTC. Encoded protein: CAWSERLAGGYEQYF.

The chain is built from TRBV4-1 and TRBJ2-6; perhaps TRBD1 as D (6 bases). This CDR3 is 16 amino acids long. The germline V gene encodes CDR1 MGHRA and CDR2 YSYEKL. Trimming removed 4 bases at V and 0 bases at J, with 10 bases between. CDR3 amino acids: CASSPDRSSGANVLTF. The CDR3 DNA is TGCGCCAGCAGCCCGGACAGAAGCTCTGGGGCCAACGTCCTGACTTTC.

Turning to this clone: In the same sample, other DNA sequences code for this CDR3. The rearrangement uses TRBV21-1 and TRBJ1-5. TRBV21-1 is described as a pseudogene. The CDR3 consists of 13 residues. The CDR3 bases are TGTGCCAGCAGCAAAGGCAACAATCAGCCCCAGCATTTT. Translated, it gives CASSKGNNQPQHF.

The J gene is TRBJ2-6, the V gene TRBV28; no reliable D call. The CDR3 totals 16 residues. CDR1 is MDHEN and CDR2 is SYDVKM in the germline V gene. Trimming removed 2 bases at V and 1 base at J, with 9 bases between. The CDR3 loop reads CASSLRPLSGANVLTF. As DNA, the CDR3 is TGTGCCAGCAGTTTAAGACCGTTATCTGGGGCCAACGTCCTGACTTTC. Filled out from reference TRBV28 and TRBJ2-6, the complete variable domain reads DVKVTQSSRYLVKRTGEKVFLECVQDMDHENMFWYRQDPGLGLRLIYFSYDVKMKEKGDIPEGYSVSREKKERFSLILESASTNQTSMYLCASSLRPLSGANVLTFGAGSRLTVL.

This clone was seen ten or more times. This sample also contains other DNA sequences that code for the same CDR3. CDR3 amino acids: CAISDPANTEAFF. The CDR3 coding sequence is TGTGCCATCAGTGACCCGGCAAACACTGAAGCTTTCTTT. This chain connects TRBV10-3 to TRBJ1-1; D gene unclear. Germline loops: CDR1 ENHRY, CDR2 SYGVKD. V gave up 3 bases and J gave up 2 bases, with 7 bases separating them. The CDR3 has 13 amino acids.

J is TRBJ1-2 and V is TRBV9; D may be TRBD1 (5 bases). Germline CDR1 reads SGDLS; CDR2 reads YYNGEE. V dropped 4 bases and J dropped 8 bases, with 18 bases sitting between them. This CDR3 has 14 amino acids. The CDR3 nucleotides are TGTGCCAGCAGCTCGGACAAGGGGTTGGTCGGCTACACCTTC. Its translation is CASSSDKGLVGYTF.

This clone occurred once. This chain joins TRBV25-1 and TRBJ1-6; 8 nucleotides match TRBD1. CDR3 size: 13 residues. CDR1 is MGHDK, CDR2 SYGVNS, per germline. V shed 7 bases, J shed 6 bases, and the junction held 2 bases outside the gene matches. The CDR3 loop is CASNRGSNSPLHF. The DNA of the CDR3 is TGTGCCAGCAACAGGGGGTCTAATTCACCCCTCCACTTT.

The chain employs TRBV5-1 and TRBJ1-1; TRBD1 aligns across 7 bases. V trimming: 0 bases; J trimming: 11 bases; junction bases outside the gene matches: 10. From germline, CDR1 is SGHRS and CDR2 YFSETQ. The CDR3 contains 14 residues. This chain's CDR3 is CASSLDQGGPRAFF. The CDR3 coding sequence is TGCGCCAGCAGCTTGGATCAGGGGGGACCTCGCGCTTTCTTT.

This clone was seen a single time. J is TRBJ2-3 and V is TRBV7-9, with a weak D call TRBD2 (6 bases). The V gene lost 8 bases and the J gene lost 0 bases, with 18 bases spanning the gap. Germline V gives CDR1 SEHNR, CDR2 FQNEAQ (reference sequence). CDR3 length: 16 residues. CDR3 in DNA: TGTGCCAGCGCGGAGGGCCGCACCCCTAGCACAGATACGCAGTATTTT. This translates into CASAEGRTPSTDTQYF.

This sequence joins TRBV5-8 and TRBJ1-2; 9 positions agree with TRBD1. The germline CDR1 and CDR2 sequences are SGHTS and YDEGEE. The CDR3 has 17 residues. V gave up 2 bases and J gave up 1 base; unmatched junction bases: 9. The CDR3 DNA reads as TGTGCCAGCAGCTTCAATTTGGGACAGGGCCTTAACTATGGCTACACCTTC. Amino acid sequence: CASSFNLGQGLNYGYTF.

In DNA form, the CDR3 reads TGCGCCAGCAGCAGGGGGGGCGCGTGGGACGAGCAGTACTTC. Protein sequence: CASSRGGAWDEQYF. The chain uses TRBV5-1 and TRBJ2-7; TRBD2 is a possible D gene (7 bases). The length of the CDR3 is 14 residues. CDR1 and CDR2 (germline): SGHRS, YFSETQ. Trimming pared 4 bases from V and 5 bases from J, leaving 16 bases between.

Notes on this clone: Other DNA sequences in the same sample also yield this CDR3. V usage is TRBV18 and J usage is TRBJ1-3; 8 bases are a match to TRBD1. The CDR3 contains 15 residues. The germline CDR1 and CDR2 sequences are KGHSH and LQKENI. The junction had 4 bases not matched to a gene; V was cut back by 2 bases and J by 4 bases. CDR3: CASSPGQGPGNTIYF. CDR3 DNA: TGTGCCAGCTCACCAGGACAGGGTCCCGGAAACACCATATATTTT.

V is TRBV7-8 and J is TRBJ1-1; D gene uncertain. CDR1 and CDR2 from the germline V gene are SGHVS and FQNEAQ. This CDR3 spans 12 amino acids. Trimming stripped 2 bases from V and 4 bases from J, with 5 bases between. The CDR3 sequence is CASSLFGTEAFF. The DNA for the CDR3 is TGTGCCAGCAGCTTATTCGGCACTGAAGCTTTCTTT.

V and J are TRBV6-5 and TRBJ1-1, with a possible D match to TRBD1 (6 bases). The CDR3 contains 14 residues. The germline V and J ends were trimmed by 0 bases and 6 bases, with 11 bases remaining between them. Germline-derived CDR1 and CDR2 are MNHEY and SVGAGI. The CDR3 bases are TGTGCCAGCAGTTACTCGACGGGGGCCCCTGAAGCTTTCTTT. As protein: CASSYSTGAPEAFF.

The V gene is TRBV7-2, the J gene TRBJ2-7, with TRBD2 matching 11 bases. The CDR3 has 14 amino acids. After removal of 2 bases from V and 6 bases from J, the junction contained 3 bases not matched to a gene. CDR1 and CDR2 from the germline V gene are SGHTA and FQGNSA. CDR3 DNA: TGTGCCAGCAGCTTAACTAGCGGGAGCGGCGAGCAGTACTTC. Amino acid sequence: CASSLTSGSGEQYF.

A remark on this clone: The junction differs from germline at one of its ends, possibly a read error. The rearrangement links TRBV5-6 to TRBJ1-6; TRBD1 might be the D (5 bases). The CDR3 spans 15 residues. Germline lookup yields CDR1 SGHDT and CDR2 YYEEEE. The CDR3 DNA reads TGTGCCAGCACCTTGGGGTGGCAGGGAAATTCACCCCTCCACTTT. Residues: CASTLGWQGNSPLHF. Supplemented by reference TRBV5-6 and TRBJ1-6, the full variable domain reads DAGVTQSPTHLIKTRGQQVTLRCSPKSGHDTVSWYQQALGQGPQFIFQYYEEEERQRGNFPDRFSGHQFPNYSSELNVNALLLGDSALYLCASTLGWQGNSPLHFGNGTRLTVT.

The chain recombines TRBV19 with TRBJ1-2; 10 bases line up with TRBD1. This CDR3 region has 14 residues. The V and J ends lost 5 bases and 8 bases, in that order; junction bases with no gene match: 8. Germline V gives CDR1 LNHDA, CDR2 SQIVND (reference sequence). The CDR3 DNA follows: TGTGCCAGTAGTGTCCAGGGACAGGGGCACGGCTACACCTTC. Translating it yields CASSVQGQGHGYTF.

Only one count was recorded for this clone. The chain employs TRBV10-3 and TRBJ2-7; D possibly corresponds to TRBD2 (6 bases). The V gene's germline CDR1 is ENHRY and CDR2 SYGVKD. Trimming took 4 bases from V and 0 from J, leaving 10 bases between them. The CDR3 extends over 14 amino acids. The CDR3 here is CAISGLGGSYEQYF. CDR3 bases: TGTGCCATCAGTGGTTTGGGGGGCTCCTACGAGCAGTACTTC.

The chain carries TRBV5-1 and TRBJ2-7, with 10 bases lining up with TRBD2. V was pared by 0 bases and J by 6 bases, with 15 bases of the junction left unmatched. CDR3 length: 18 residues. Looked up from germline, CDR1 is SGHRS and CDR2 is YFSETQ. As DNA, the CDR3 is TGCGCCAGCAGCTTGGGACTAGCGGGCTTTCGACGGGGGGCCGAGCAGTACTTC. Its translation: CASSLGLAGFRRGAEQYF.

The CDR3 region is CASQYARTSGSEQYF. The DNA of the CDR3 is TGTGCCAGCCAGTACGCCAGGACTAGCGGGAGCGAGCAGTACTTC. The chain links TRBV27 to TRBJ2-7, with 13 bases aligning to TRBD2. V lost 8 bases to trimming and J lost 6 bases; unmatched junction nucleotides: 10. Germline lookup yields CDR1 MNHEY and CDR2 SMNVEV (reference sequence). The CDR3 extends over 15 amino acids.

This sequence joins TRBV6-5 and TRBJ1-2, with D unclear. Germline assignment: CDR1 MNHEY and CDR2 SVGAGI. This CDR3 region has 13 residues. V was shortened by 5 bases and J by 6 bases, with 13 bases between the two germline ends. The CDR3 DNA follows: TGTGCCAGCAGTCCTCGGGCGGGTAATGGCTACACCTTC. Protein sequence: CASSPRAGNGYTF.

The CDR3 nucleotides read TGCGCCAGCAGCGAACTAGCGGAAAACACAGATACGCAGTATTTT. This encodes CASSELAENTDTQYF. J is TRBJ2-3 and V is TRBV5-1, with 8 bases aligning to TRBD2. Germline CDR1 and CDR2: SGHRS and YFSETQ. Trimming took 4 bases from V and 2 from J; bases not matched to a gene: 6. The CDR3 has 15 residues.

This chain uses TRBV11-3 with TRBJ1-1; possibly TRBD1 for D (6 bases). V gave up 2 bases and J gave up 3 bases, with 10 bases separating them. The CDR3 length is 14 residues. The germline V gene has CDR1 SGHNT and CDR2 YENEEA. The CDR3 DNA sequence: TGTGCCAGCAGCTTAAGGGGGGGAGACACTGAAGCTTTCTTT. Protein: CASSLRGGDTEAFF.

This clone has just one count. CDR3 in amino acids: CASGARAEAFF. In nucleotides, the CDR3 is TGTGCCAGCGGGGCGAGGGCTGAAGCTTTCTTT. This rearrangement joins TRBV2 to TRBJ1-1, with D perhaps matching TRBD1 (5 bases). V lost 8 bases, J lost 6 bases, and 10 bases lay in between. Germline assignment: CDR1 SNHLY and CDR2 FYNNEI. This CDR3 has 11 residues.

Remarks on this clone: Other nucleotide sequences from this sample produce the same CDR3. V gene TRBV18 combines with J gene TRBJ2-3; 8 bases are a match to TRBD2. Losses at the gene ends were 2 bases for V and 0 bases for J; bases not matched to a gene: 4. The CDR3 spans 16 residues. CDR1 KGHSH and CDR2 LQKENI come from the germline V gene. The CDR3 DNA is TGTGCCAGCTCACCATTAGCGGGATCGAGCACAGATACGCAGTATTTT. Residues: CASSPLAGSSTDTQYF.